These T cell receptor beta chains were read from a single sample in a study of cytomegalovirus exposure and HLA in healthy donors. Here immunoSEQ multiplex PCR was the method, and the copy in TCRdb shows in-frame clones only, minus some. The sample yields under 200,000 clones, approximately 80% seen once. The sequencing input was PBMCs. Source of these receptors: a woman aged 18-35 years in good health and CMV-seronegative. Each CDR3 is given with its conserved first and last residue. The order of the fields is J gene, V gene, CDR3 protein.

TRBJ2-2 TRBV6-5 CASSPNTGELFF
TRBJ1-1 TRBV7-2 CASSLVSGGQGALEAFF
TRBJ1-1 TRBV6-6 CASSPGTGRLKTEAFF
TRBJ2-7 TRBV5-1 CASSRTGEYEQYF
TRBJ2-7 TRBV28 CASGLIAGVYEQYF
TRBJ1-5 TRBV7-8 CASRQVLHQPQHF
TRBJ1-6 TRBV6-6 CASSYSGQSNSPLHF
TRBJ2-1 TRBV28 CASKIGGTSYNEQFF
TRBJ2-1 TRBV11-2 CASSLGGGTSRHNEQFF
TRBJ1-4 TRBV7-6 CASSRSSAEKLFF
TRBJ1-3 TRBV27 CASSPRDFISGNTIYF
TRBJ2-7 TRBV19 CATQGTSGSTYEQYF
TRBJ1-3 TRBV6-5 CASRPDRGSGNTIYF